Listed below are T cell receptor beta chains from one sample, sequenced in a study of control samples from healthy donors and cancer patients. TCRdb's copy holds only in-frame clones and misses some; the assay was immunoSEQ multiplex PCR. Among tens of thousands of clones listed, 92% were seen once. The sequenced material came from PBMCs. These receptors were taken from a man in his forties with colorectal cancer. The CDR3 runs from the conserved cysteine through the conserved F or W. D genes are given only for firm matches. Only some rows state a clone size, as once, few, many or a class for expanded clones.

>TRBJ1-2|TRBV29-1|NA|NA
CSVGGVGGYTF
TGCAGCGTAGGAGGGGTTGGTGGCTACACCTTC
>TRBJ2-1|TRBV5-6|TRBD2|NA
CASRYLAGAYNEQFF
TGTGCCAGCAGGTATCTAGCGGGGGCCTACAATGAGCAGTTCTTC
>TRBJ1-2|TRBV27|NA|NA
CASSLSRALNYGYTF
TGTGCCAGCAGTTTATCTCGGGCCCTTAACTATGGCTACACCTTC
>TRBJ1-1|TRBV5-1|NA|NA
CASSLGPGNTEAFF
TGCGCCAGCAGCTTGGGTCCCGGGAACACTGAAGCTTTCTTT
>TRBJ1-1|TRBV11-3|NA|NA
CASSLGTLGGTEAFF
TGTGCCAGCAGCTTAGGTACCCTCGGGGGCACTGAAGCCTTCTTT
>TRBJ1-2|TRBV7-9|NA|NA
CASSLSSSRALGGYTF
TGTGCCAGCAGCCTCTCGAGTTCGCGCGCCCTCGGTGGCTACACCTTC
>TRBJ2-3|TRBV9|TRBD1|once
CASSITGGWADTQYF
TGTGCCAGCAGCATTACAGGGGGCTGGGCAGATACGCAGTATTTT
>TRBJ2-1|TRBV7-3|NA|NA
CASSLTRNSYNEQFF
TGTGCCAGCAGCCTGACTAGGAACTCCTACAATGAGCAGTTCTTC
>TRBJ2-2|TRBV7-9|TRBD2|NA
CASSAGAGENTGELFF
TGTGCCAGCAGCGCGGGAGCGGGAGAGAACACCGGGGAGCTGTTTTTT
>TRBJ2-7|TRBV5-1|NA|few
CASSSLEDTSSYEQYF
TGCGCCAGCAGCTCGCTGGAGGACACCAGCTCCTACGAGCAGTACTTC
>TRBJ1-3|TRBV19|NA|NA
CASSQQGTNTIYF
TGTGCCAGTAGTCAACAGGGCACCAACACCATATATTTT
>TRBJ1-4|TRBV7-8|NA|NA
CASSLVGFTTNEKLFF
TGTGCCAGCAGCTTAGTAGGGTTTACAACTAATGAAAAACTGTTTTTT
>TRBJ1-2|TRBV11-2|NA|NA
CASSFVVLGSHGYTF
TGTGCCAGCAGCTTTGTTGTATTGGGGTCTCATGGCTACACCTTC
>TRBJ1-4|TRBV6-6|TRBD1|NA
CASTGTGREKLFF
TGTGCCAGCACGGGGACAGGGCGTGAAAAACTGTTTTTT
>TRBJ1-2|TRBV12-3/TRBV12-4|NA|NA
CASSHGTWGYTF
TGTGCCAGCAGTCACGGAACCTGGGGCTACACCTTC
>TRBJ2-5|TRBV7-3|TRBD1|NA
CASSPGQGETQYF
TGTGCCAGCAGCCCGGGACAGGGGGAGACCCAGTACTTC